This T cell receptor beta chain appears in the sequencing data of a study of T cell responses to AZD1222 COVID-19 vaccine. In regard to this clone: Its antigen is undetermined.

Study-wide findings and caveats: Spike-specific TCR breadth and depth both grew after two AZD1222 doses. Repertoire collection took place solely once the T cell response had peaked. Dominant at 160-218 and 743-854, vaccine-associated CD4 TCRs also spanned spike.

Clones were sequenced by immunoSEQ multiplex PCR, and TCRdb holds only the in-frame ones, with some missing. The sample has 120,000 or so clones, 85% to 95% seen once; the top ten hold 2.5% to 3.5%. Sequencing used peripheral blood, obtained 28 days after the second AZD1222 dose. This sequence originates from an adult who received the AZD1222 COVID-19 vaccine.

CDR3 amino acids: CASSPLDSERTF. CDR3 nucleotide sequence: TGTGCCAGCAGCCCACTAGACAGCGAACGGACCTTC. The chain couples TRBV5-4 to TRBJ1-2, with D maybe TRBD1 (5 bases). Germline V gene data show CDR1 as SGHNT and CDR2 as YYREEE (reference sequence). This CDR3 spans 12 amino acids. V lost 4 bases and J 14 bases, leaving 18 bases between the germline ends.